This is a list of T cell receptor beta chains from one sample in a study of T cells in Graves' hyperthyroidism and ophthalmopathy. MiXCR, run by TCRdb on the multiplex PCR reads, gives a single entry per CDR3 protein. The sample holds around 350,000 distinct CDR3 sequences, under 15% seen once. The sequencing input was blood. These TCRs come from a woman in her late teens or twenties with Graves' hyperthyroidism. The CDR3 runs from the conserved cysteine through the conserved F or W. D genes are given only for firm matches. The size of a clone is reported for some rows only, either as once, few or many, or as a class for expanded clones.

v_call: TRBV19; d_call: TRBD2; j_call: TRBJ2-2; clone_size: many; cdr3_nt: TGTGCCAGTAGTACTAGCGGGAGAGGAGAGCTGTTTTTT; cdr3_aa: CASSTSGRGELFF
v_call: TRBV3-1; d_call: -; j_call: TRBJ1-1; clone_size: many; cdr3_nt: TGTGCCAGCAGCCAAGATGTGAACAGAAACACTGAAGCTTTCTTT; cdr3_aa: CASSQDVNRNTEAFF
v_call: TRBV28; d_call: TRBD2; j_call: TRBJ2-7; clone_size: -; cdr3_nt: TGTGCCAGCAGGACATACGGGACTAGCGCCTACGAGCAGTACTTC; cdr3_aa: CASRTYGTSAYEQYF
v_call: TRBV7-9; d_call: TRBD1; j_call: TRBJ2-7; clone_size: -; cdr3_nt: TGTGCCAGCAGCTCGGGACAGGCTATCTACGAGCAGTACTTC; cdr3_aa: CASSSGQAIYEQYF
v_call: TRBV28; d_call: -; j_call: TRBJ1-4; clone_size: -; cdr3_nt: TGTGCCGGCACCTCGCGTCTTCACAGTAATGAAAAACTGTTTTTT; cdr3_aa: CAGTSRLHSNEKLFF
v_call: TRBV7-3; d_call: TRBD2; j_call: TRBJ2-1; clone_size: many; cdr3_nt: TGTGCCAGCAGCCCCGGGGGTAGCGGGAGGGCCCAGTTCTTC; cdr3_aa: CASSPGGSGRAQFF
v_call: TRBV5-1; d_call: -; j_call: TRBJ1-2; clone_size: -; cdr3_nt: TGCGCCAGCAGCGTTGAAGGGTTATTGATCACTGGCTACACCTTC; cdr3_aa: CASSVEGLLITGYTF
v_call: TRBV4-1; d_call: TRBD1; j_call: TRBJ2-2; clone_size: few; cdr3_nt: TGCGCCAGCAGTCCGGGACAGGGGAGTGCCGGGGAGCTGTTTTTT; cdr3_aa: CASSPGQGSAGELFF
v_call: TRBV11-2; d_call: -; j_call: TRBJ2-3; clone_size: many; cdr3_nt: TGTGCCAGCTCAGAGGGGGTCATGGGCACAGATACGCAGTATTTT; cdr3_aa: CASSEGVMGTDTQYF
v_call: TRBV24-1; d_call: -; j_call: TRBJ2-5; clone_size: few; cdr3_nt: TGTGCCACCAGTGTGACTAACCAAGAGACCCAGTACTTC; cdr3_aa: CATSVTNQETQYF
v_call: TRBV15; d_call: -; j_call: TRBJ2-2; clone_size: -; cdr3_nt: TGTGCCACCAGCAGAGAGTCGGGCAGGGGGAACACCGGGGAGCTGTTTTTT; cdr3_aa: CATSRESGRGNTGELFF
v_call: TRBV20-1; d_call: -; j_call: TRBJ2-3; clone_size: many; cdr3_nt: TGCAGTGCTAGAGTGCGGCGGGGTAGCACAGATACGCAGTATTTT; cdr3_aa: CSARVRRGSTDTQYF
v_call: TRBV28; d_call: -; j_call: TRBJ1-1; clone_size: many; cdr3_nt: TGTGCCAGCAGGACTGGGACACTCGGCGCGAATACTGAAGCTTTCTTT; cdr3_aa: CASRTGTLGANTEAFF
v_call: TRBV20-1; d_call: TRBD2; j_call: TRBJ2-1; clone_size: many; cdr3_nt: TGCAGTGCTGGATCGGCGGGAGTCTATGAGCAGTTCTTC; cdr3_aa: CSAGSAGVYEQFF
v_call: TRBV6-2/TRBV6-3; d_call: -; j_call: TRBJ1-5; clone_size: -; cdr3_nt: TGTGCCAGCAGTTTCCCACAGGGTGGCCAGCCCCAGCATTTT; cdr3_aa: CASSFPQGGQPQHF
v_call: TRBV7-2; d_call: -; j_call: TRBJ2-7; clone_size: many; cdr3_nt: TGTGCCAGCAGCGCCGACCACTGGGACTTACTCGACTACGAGCAGTACTTC; cdr3_aa: CASSADHWDLLDYEQYF
v_call: TRBV5-4; d_call: TRBD1; j_call: TRBJ1-3; clone_size: -; cdr3_nt: TGTGCCAGCAGCAGGGACAGTTCCTCTGGAAACACCATATATTTT; cdr3_aa: CASSRDSSSGNTIYF
v_call: TRBV6-2/TRBV6-3; d_call: TRBD1; j_call: TRBJ1-2; clone_size: few; cdr3_nt: TGTGCCAGCAGCAGGGGGACGGGTGGCTACACCTTC; cdr3_aa: CASSRGTGGYTF
v_call: TRBV2; d_call: -; j_call: TRBJ1-1; clone_size: many; cdr3_nt: TGTGCCAGCAGTGGGGACACTTTGAACACTGAAGCTTTCTTT; cdr3_aa: CASSGDTLNTEAFF
v_call: TRBV7-2; d_call: TRBD2; j_call: TRBJ2-1; clone_size: -; cdr3_nt: TGTGCCAGCAGTCTTTACCTTAGCGGGAGGAAATACAATGAGCAGTTCTTC; cdr3_aa: CASSLYLSGRKYNEQFF
v_call: TRBV6-1; d_call: -; j_call: TRBJ2-6; clone_size: many; cdr3_nt: TGTGCCAGCATCGGAATCAGGGATTACGGTGGGGCCAACGTCCTGACTTTC; cdr3_aa: CASIGIRDYGGANVLTF
v_call: TRBV2; d_call: -; j_call: TRBJ2-1; clone_size: many; cdr3_nt: TGTGCCAGCAGTGGGCTAGAAGCGGACTTTACAGATGAGCAGTTCTTC; cdr3_aa: CASSGLEADFTDEQFF
v_call: TRBV11-2; d_call: -; j_call: TRBJ2-3; clone_size: many; cdr3_nt: TGTGCCAGCAGCTTAGGGTCAGGCACCAGGCACACAGATACGCAGTATTTT; cdr3_aa: CASSLGSGTRHTDTQYF
v_call: TRBV29-1; d_call: TRBD1; j_call: TRBJ2-7; clone_size: many; cdr3_nt: TGCAGCGCCGGGGGACAGGAGTACGAGCAGTACTTC; cdr3_aa: CSAGGQEYEQYF
v_call: TRBV6-1; d_call: TRBD2; j_call: TRBJ2-3; clone_size: once; cdr3_nt: TGTGCCAGCACCGGACTAGCGGGGGGGGTCACAGATACGCAGTATTTT; cdr3_aa: CASTGLAGGVTDTQYF
v_call: TRBV5-6; d_call: TRBD2; j_call: TRBJ2-7; clone_size: many; cdr3_nt: TGTGCCAGCAGCCCGCTACTAGCGTCCTACGAGCAGTACTTC; cdr3_aa: CASSPLLASYEQYF
v_call: TRBV28; d_call: TRBD1; j_call: TRBJ2-7; clone_size: many; cdr3_nt: TGTGCCAGCAGTTTCGGGACAGGGTACGAGCAGTACTTC; cdr3_aa: CASSFGTGYEQYF
v_call: TRBV28; d_call: -; j_call: TRBJ2-2; clone_size: few; cdr3_nt: TGTGCCAGCAGTGGCTCCTTACCCGGGGAGCTGTTTTTT; cdr3_aa: CASSGSLPGELFF
v_call: TRBV10-3; d_call: -; j_call: TRBJ2-7; clone_size: many; cdr3_nt: TGTGCCATCAGGGAAAGAGACCATCTCGGCTCCTACGAGCAGTACTTC; cdr3_aa: CAIRERDHLGSYEQYF
v_call: TRBV4-1; d_call: -; j_call: TRBJ1-2; clone_size: -; cdr3_nt: TGCGCCAGCAGCCAGCCCCGGAGGCTGAGTGGCTACACCTTC; cdr3_aa: CASSQPRRLSGYTF
v_call: TRBV20-1; d_call: -; j_call: TRBJ2-5; clone_size: few; cdr3_nt: TGCAGTGCCTCGACTAGTAGCCTGTACTTC; cdr3_aa: CSASTSSLYF
v_call: TRBV7-8; d_call: -; j_call: TRBJ2-7; clone_size: many; cdr3_nt: TGTGCCAGCAGCTTAGAATACGGGAGAGGCGAGCAGTACTTC; cdr3_aa: CASSLEYGRGEQYF
v_call: TRBV20-1; d_call: -; j_call: TRBJ2-1; clone_size: many; cdr3_nt: TGCAGCCACCGGGGGAGAGTCACCTCGGGTGAGCAGTTCTTC; cdr3_aa: CSHRGRVTSGEQFF
v_call: TRBV10-3; d_call: -; j_call: TRBJ1-2; clone_size: -; cdr3_nt: TGTGCCATCAGTGAGGGCAGGGCGCCTGGCTACACCTTC; cdr3_aa: CAISEGRAPGYTF
v_call: TRBV18; d_call: -; j_call: TRBJ2-1; clone_size: many; cdr3_nt: TGTGCCAGCTCACTCATTAGGGGGAATGAGCAGTTCTTC; cdr3_aa: CASSLIRGNEQFF
v_call: TRBV6-4; d_call: -; j_call: TRBJ1-5; clone_size: -; cdr3_nt: TGTGCCAGCAGTGAGGGGGGCGCAGGGCAGCCCCAGCATTTT; cdr3_aa: CASSEGGAGQPQHF
v_call: TRBV19; d_call: -; j_call: TRBJ1-5; clone_size: -; cdr3_nt: TGTGCCACCAGGTGGGGGCCGGCCGCGGCCCAGCATTTT; cdr3_aa: CATRWGPAAAQHF
v_call: TRBV4-1; d_call: TRBD2; j_call: TRBJ2-1; clone_size: -; cdr3_nt: TGCGCCAGCAGCCAAGAACTAGCGGGAGGACCTCCCTACAATGAGCAGTTCTTC; cdr3_aa: CASSQELAGGPPYNEQFF